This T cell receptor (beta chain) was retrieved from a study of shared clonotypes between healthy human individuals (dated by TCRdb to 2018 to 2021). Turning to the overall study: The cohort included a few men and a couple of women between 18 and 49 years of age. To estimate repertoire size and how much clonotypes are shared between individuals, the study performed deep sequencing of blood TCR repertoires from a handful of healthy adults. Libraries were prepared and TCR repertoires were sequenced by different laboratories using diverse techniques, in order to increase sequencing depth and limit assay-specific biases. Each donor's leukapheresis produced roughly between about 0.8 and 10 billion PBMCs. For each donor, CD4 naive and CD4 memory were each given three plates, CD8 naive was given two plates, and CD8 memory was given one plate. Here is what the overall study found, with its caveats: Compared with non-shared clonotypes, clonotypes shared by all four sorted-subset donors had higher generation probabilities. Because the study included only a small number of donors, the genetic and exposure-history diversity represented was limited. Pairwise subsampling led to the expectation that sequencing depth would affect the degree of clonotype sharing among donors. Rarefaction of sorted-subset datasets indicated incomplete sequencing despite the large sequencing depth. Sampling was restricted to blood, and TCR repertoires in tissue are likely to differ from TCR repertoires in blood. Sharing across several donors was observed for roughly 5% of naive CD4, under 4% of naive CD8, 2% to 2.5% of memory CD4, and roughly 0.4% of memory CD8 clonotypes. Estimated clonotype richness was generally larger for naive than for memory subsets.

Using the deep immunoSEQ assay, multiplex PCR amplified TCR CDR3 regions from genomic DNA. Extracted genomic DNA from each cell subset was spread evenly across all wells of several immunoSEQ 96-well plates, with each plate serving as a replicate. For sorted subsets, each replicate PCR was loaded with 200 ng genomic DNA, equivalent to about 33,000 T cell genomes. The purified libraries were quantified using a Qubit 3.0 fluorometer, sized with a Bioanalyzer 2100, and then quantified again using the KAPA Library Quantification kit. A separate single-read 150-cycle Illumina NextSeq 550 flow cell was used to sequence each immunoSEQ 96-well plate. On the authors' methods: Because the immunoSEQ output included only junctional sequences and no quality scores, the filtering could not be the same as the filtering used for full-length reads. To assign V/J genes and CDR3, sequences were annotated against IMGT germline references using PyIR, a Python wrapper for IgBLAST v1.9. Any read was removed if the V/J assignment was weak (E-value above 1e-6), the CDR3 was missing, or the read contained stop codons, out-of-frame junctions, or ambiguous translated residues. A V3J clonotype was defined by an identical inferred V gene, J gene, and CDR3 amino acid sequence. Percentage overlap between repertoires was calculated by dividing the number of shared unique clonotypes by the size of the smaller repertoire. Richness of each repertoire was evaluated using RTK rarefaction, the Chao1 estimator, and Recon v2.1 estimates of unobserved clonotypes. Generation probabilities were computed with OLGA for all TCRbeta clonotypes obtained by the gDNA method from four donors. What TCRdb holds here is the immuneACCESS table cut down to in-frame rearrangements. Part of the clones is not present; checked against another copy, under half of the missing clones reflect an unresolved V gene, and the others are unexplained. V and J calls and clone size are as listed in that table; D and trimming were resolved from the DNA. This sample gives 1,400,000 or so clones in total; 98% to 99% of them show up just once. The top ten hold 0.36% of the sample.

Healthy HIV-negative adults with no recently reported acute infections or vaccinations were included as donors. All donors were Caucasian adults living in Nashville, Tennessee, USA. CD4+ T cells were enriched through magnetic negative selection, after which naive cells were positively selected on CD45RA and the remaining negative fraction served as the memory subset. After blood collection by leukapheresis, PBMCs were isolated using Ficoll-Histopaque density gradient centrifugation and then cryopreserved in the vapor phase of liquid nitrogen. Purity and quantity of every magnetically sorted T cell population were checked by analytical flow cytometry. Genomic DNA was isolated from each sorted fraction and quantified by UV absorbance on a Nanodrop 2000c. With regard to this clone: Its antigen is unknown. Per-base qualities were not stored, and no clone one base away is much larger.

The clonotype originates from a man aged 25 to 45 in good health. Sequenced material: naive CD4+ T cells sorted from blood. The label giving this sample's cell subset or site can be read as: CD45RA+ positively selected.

The sequenced DNA: TGTGCCAGCAGCTCTACCGGGACCGAATATCAGCCCCAGCATTTT. This is translated as CASSSTGTEYQPQHF. The sequence joins TRBV9 to TRBJ1-5; the D gene is perhaps TRBD1, from 5 matching bases. V and J are truncated by 4 bases and 5 bases respectively, leaving an intervening sequence of 16 bases. CDR1 and CDR2 are read off the germline V gene as SGDLS and YYNGEE. Measured from the cysteine to the phenylalanine, the CDR3 is 15 residues long. Of all the DNA, just the CDR3 is kept, 45 bases in frame from base 1.